The present entry profiles one T cell receptor beta chain with its context. The data belong to a study of CD8 T cells in Susac syndrome. Random hexamers primed reverse transcription of about 0.5 to 1 ug RNA. The method of amplification for TCR beta CDR3 was immunoSEQ multiplex PCR, covering 54 Vbeta and 13 Jbeta. MiXCR, run by TCRdb on the immunoSEQ multiplex PCR reads, gives a single entry per CDR3 protein. The top ten hold about 0.1% of the sample, which has about 190,000 distinct CDR3 sequences, 93% seen once. The CDR3 is 16 residues long. The V and J ends lost 7 bases and 6 bases, in that order; junction bases with no gene match: 12. Germline lookup yields CDR1 MNHNS and CDR2 SASEGT.

The material sequenced was CD4+ T cells from PBMCs. The clonotype originates from a human donor in good health. This chain connects TRBV6-1 to TRBJ2-1; 10 bases line up with TRBD2. The CDR3 region is CASNPSGGPPSNEQFF. The CDR3 DNA sequence: TGTGCCAGCAACCCTAGCGGGGGCCCCCCCTCCAATGAGCAGTTCTTC.